The T cell receptor (beta chain) described here comes from a study of blood T cells in healthy people across ages (dated by TCRdb to between 2014 and 2017). With respect to the entire study: In model experiments, template switching captured about one uniquely barcoded TCR beta cDNA molecule for every two T cells. To avoid experimental bias, donors of different ages were distributed randomly across sequencing lanes. Four age groups were formed from the donors: young (average around 15 years), middle-aged (just under 40), aged (around 62) and long-lived (more than 75). Age-related changes in TCR beta repertoire diversity were measured in the study by deep sequencing normalized with unique cDNA molecular identifiers. The study analyzed two additional independent replicas of 1 million unique cDNA reads from the same blood draw for two donors, one aged 18 to 30 and one aged 80 or older.

The 39 donors, aged 6 to 90 years, were systemically healthy Caucasian individuals from Russia. Each donor gave 8 to 10 milliliters of peripheral blood, drawn into EDTA-treated Vacutainer tubes. Ficoll-Paque density-gradient centrifugation was used to isolate PBMCs, with at least 6 million obtained per sample. Total RNA was extracted from PBMCs with Trizol reagent, with at least 5.5 micrograms obtained per sample. The percentages of naive CD45RAhigh/CD27high T cells were determined by flow cytometry on a PBMC aliquot from every donor. What the work shows at the level of the full study, not this receptor alone: Estimates of total diversity based on one million sequenced T cells were considered lower bounds and underestimates. As age increased, observed TCR beta diversity per million T cells dropped in a roughly linear way, and a significant reduction was already evident by age about 40. Compared with the aged group, more naive CD4+ T cells, fewer expanded clones and increased TCR diversity were shown by the long-lived group, suggesting age selection. The percentage of naive T cells measured by flow cytometry correlated strongly with observed TCR beta diversity. Donor CMV infection status was unknown, potentially confounding age-related changes in expanded clonotypes. Bulk unsorted PBMC profiling prevented conclusive comparison of naive and antigen-experienced compartments.

The CDR3 measures 16 amino acids from cysteine to phenylalanine. Solely the CDR3 DNA is kept, with 48 bases framed from the first base. V is cut by 3 bases and J by 0 bases, and the space between the germline ends is 12 bases. The germline V gene provides CDR1 MDHEN and CDR2 SYDVKM. The method behind the library was 5' RACE. Sequenced using an Illumina HiSeq 2500. A second PCR of about 6 to 12 cycles was run with a J-beta primer mix and a sample-barcoded 5' primer. A template-switch 5' adaptor carrying 12 random nucleotides introduced a unique molecular identifier onto each TCR beta cDNA molecule. At least 2.5 million CDR3-containing paired-end reads were obtained from each sample. First-strand cDNA synthesis was performed from all RNA using the Mint cDNA synthesis kit, with priming by a TRBC-specific oligonucleotide. All cDNA was treated with uracil-DNA glycosylase and then went through a first 18-cycle PCR with the universal primers M1SS and BC2_uni_R. For the original study's pipeline: For normalization, 1 million high-quality reads, each with a distinct molecular identifier, were randomly selected from each sample. Instead of being binned into consensus sequences, reads with shared molecular identifiers were discarded. MiTCR, set to a Q25 quality threshold and the strictest error-elimination algorithm, was used for CDR3 identification, clonotype clustering and error correction. A nonparametric unseen species model with Euler transformation was used to estimate lower-bound total TCR beta diversity. TCRdb redid the processing of the public reads, applying fastp at Q25 and MiXCR, and retained in-frame beta chains. Every distinct CDR3 protein forms one entry, paired with its most common genes and DNA. TCRdb assigned the V and J calls; the authors' analysis was not used. Across this sample there are more than 700,000 distinct CDR3 sequences, with 46% seen only once. Around 18% of the sample comes from the top ten.

This clonotype was seen only a few times. Its recognized antigen is unknown. No base-level quality is on record; no much larger clone is a single base apart. The sequenced sample consisted of blood. The rearranged segments are TRBV28 and TRBJ2-1; the D segment may tentatively be TRBD1 or TRBD2, each giving 5 matched bases. The receptor was isolated from an elderly man in good health. The CDR3 here reads CASSFPGRSSYNEQFF. The nucleotide sequence is TGTGCCAGCAGTTTCCCGGGGCGGAGCTCCTACAATGAGCAGTTCTTC.